This T cell receptor beta chain was sequenced in a study of OX40 agonist ivuxolimab in advanced cancers. Study outcomes and limitations: Also present in some nonresponders was a low level of normalized T-cell clonal expansion. Expanded clones were, on average, more numerous in CD8+ T cells than in CD4+. At 0.1-3.0 mg/kg, partial responders had clonal expansion among the lowest observed.

The CDR3 length is 13 residues. Trimming pared 2 bases from V and 1 base from J, leaving 6 bases between. Germline V gene lookup returns CDR1 SGHRS and CDR2 YFSETQ. Turning to this clone: The antigen is unknown.

Produced via immunoSEQ multiplex PCR; TCRdb's table is partial and in-frame only. Counted here are fewer than 13,000 clones, 79% occurring once; the ten biggest clones make up nearly 40%. The TCR comes from an adult with an advanced solid tumor such as melanoma, head and neck, liver or kidney cancer. The starting material was CD4+ or CD8+ T cells sorted from blood, obtained in a trial of the OX40 agonist ivuxolimab. The J gene is TRBJ1-1, the V gene TRBV5-1; D is undetermined. CDR3 sequence: CASSFEGNTEAFF. The CDR3 coding sequence is TGCGCCAGCAGCTTCGAGGGGAACACTGAAGCTTTCTTT.